The clone carrying this T cell receptor (beta chain) was observed a handful of times. Original analysis: Estimated nucleated cell counts came from reference gene primer amplification. TCRdb's copy holds only in-frame clones and misses some; the assay was immunoSEQ multiplex PCR. V and J calls and clone size are copied from that table; D and trimming were computed from the DNA. The table includes about 200,000 clones, around 90% detected once. This specimen comes from a study of blood T cell repertoires in COVID-19. Across the whole study: Nucleic acid was either cDNA or gDNA, and it came from T cells, B-cell-depleted T cells, or PBMCs.

The CDR3 covers 14 residues. Germline V lookup: CDR1 LNHDA, CDR2 SQIVND (reference sequence). Trimming pared 4 bases from V and 2 bases from J, leaving 11 bases between. The chain carries TRBV19 and TRBJ1-2; no reliable D call. The TCR comes from a man between 50 and 59 years old with acute or convalescent COVID-19. Sequenced material: peripheral blood. The CDR3 region is CASSRANKNYGYTF. The DNA of the CDR3 is TGTGCCAGTAGTAGGGCAAATAAGAACTATGGCTACACCTTC.